The table lists the clone carrying this T cell receptor beta chain with a few counts. The data belong to a study of blood T cells in healthy people across ages. Trimming took 1 base from V and 4 from J; bases not matched to a gene: 3. This CDR3 comprises 17 residues. From germline, CDR1 is MGHRA and CDR2 YSYEKL. A second PCR of about 7 to 12 cycles used a sample-barcoded 5' primer and a J-beta primer mix. TCRdb reanalysed the 5' RACE reads using MiXCR and keeps one entry per CDR3 protein. The sample holds 1 million or so distinct CDR3 sequences, more than 35% seen once. The clonotype comes from a woman aged 55-69 years in good health. The chain recombines TRBV4-1 with TRBJ2-1, with 14 bases matching TRBD2. The sample comprised blood. The CDR3, as DNA: TGCGCCAGCAGCCAAGCGACTAGCGGGAGGGGGTACAATGAGCAGTTCTTC. Translating it yields CASSQATSGRGYNEQFF.